A selection of T cell receptor beta chains follows, all from one sample in a study of chemoradiotherapy in HPV16-positive cancers. Clones were read by immunoSEQ multiplex PCR, and TCRdb kept only the in-frame ones, dropping some. The table has tens of thousands of clones, roughly nine tenths seen once; the top ten hold approximately 2.8%. The material sequenced was blood, taken from a patient who underwent chemoradiotherapy. These receptors all stem from a human donor with HPV-associated anogenital cancer. Each CDR3 is given with its conserved first and last residue. D genes are given only for firm matches. Clone size is not always given. Where it is, it says once, few, many or a class for expanded clones.

>-|TRBV6-5|TRBJ2-3|12|-
CASSMSGHTQYF
TGTGCCAGCAGTATGTCAGGTCACACGCAGTATTTT
>-|TRBV11-1|TRBJ2-7|14|TRBD2
CASSYSGRTYEQYF
TGTGCCAGCAGCTATAGCGGGAGGACCTACGAGCAGTACTTC
>few|TRBV29-1|TRBJ2-1|15|TRBD2
CSVVRLAGGPGEQFF
TGCAGCGTTGTCCGTCTAGCGGGAGGGCCCGGTGAGCAGTTCTTC
>-|TRBV21-1|TRBJ1-3|16|-
CASSPSGPSPGNTIYF
TGTGCCAGCAGCCCCTCCGGCCCCTCTCCAGGAAACACCATATATTTT
>-|TRBV7-9|TRBJ2-5|15|-
CASSARTGLQETQYF
TGTGCCAGCAGCGCTCGTACAGGGCTCCAAGAGACCCAGTACTTC
>-|TRBV6-1|TRBJ1-2|10|-
CASEEEGYTF
TGTGCCAGCGAGGAGGAAGGCTACACCTTC
>-|TRBV2|TRBJ1-2|13|-
CASNPRQDRGYTF
TGTGCCAGCAACCCTAGACAGGATAGGGGCTACACCTTC
>-|TRBV6-1|TRBJ2-7|11|-
CASSDLGEQYF
TGTGCCAGCAGTGATCTCGGGGAGCAGTACTTC
>-|TRBV18|TRBJ1-1|14|-
CASSPKAGDTEAFF
TGTGCCAGCTCACCCAAAGCGGGCGACACTGAAGCTTTCTTT
>-|TRBV21-1|TRBJ2-3|12|-
CASSSHTDTQYF
TGTGCCAGCAGCTCCCACACAGATACGCAGTATTTT
>-|TRBV30|TRBJ2-1|16|TRBD2
CAWGVLSGGAPNEQFF
TGTGCCTGGGGTGTCTTAAGCGGGGGGGCCCCGAATGAGCAGTTCTTC
>-|TRBV6-1|TRBJ2-7|14|TRBD2
CATPLGDYSYEQYF
TGTGCCACCCCTTTAGGGGACTACTCCTACGAGCAGTACTTC
>medium-sized|TRBV7-2|TRBJ1-3|15|TRBD1
CASSLGQGAGNTIYF
TGTGCCAGCAGCTTAGGACAGGGGGCTGGAAACACCATATATTTT
>-|TRBV30|TRBJ1-1|13|-
CAWVQQGLTEAFF
TGTGCCTGGGTACAACAGGGTCTGACTGAAGCTTTCTTT
>-|TRBV10-3|TRBJ1-2|14|TRBD1
CALGQGTAEWGYTF
TGTGCCCTAGGACAGGGAACGGCAGAGTGGGGCTACACCTTC
>-|TRBV18|TRBJ2-2|11|-
CASSPDGELFF
TGTGCCAGCTCACCTGACGGGGAGCTGTTTTTT
>-|TRBV28|TRBJ2-2|11|-
CASSSDRQLFF
TGTGCCAGCAGTTCCGATAGGCAGCTGTTTTTT
>-|TRBV6-6|TRBJ2-5|16|-
CASSYPGLPRGETQYF
TGTGCCAGCAGTTACCCCGGACTCCCCCGAGGGGAGACCCAGTACTTC
>-|TRBV19|TRBJ1-2|16|-
CASSKGTGGLLYGYTF
TGTGCCAGTAGTAAGGGAACAGGAGGGCTTCTCTATGGCTACACCTTC
>once|TRBV29-1|TRBJ2-1|19|TRBD2
CSAGGGLAGGPTLYNEQFF
TGCAGCGCTGGGGGTGGACTAGCGGGAGGGCCGACCTTATACAATGAGCAGTTCTTC
>once|TRBV19|TRBJ1-2|14|-
CASSIAAAGYGYTF
TGTGCCAGTAGTATAGCAGCAGCGGGATATGGCTACACCTTC
>-|TRBV9|TRBJ1-1|16|TRBD1
CASSRPGQGIPTEAFF
TGTGCCAGCAGCAGACCGGGACAGGGTATCCCCACTGAAGCTTTCTTT
>-|TRBV15|TRBJ2-5|13|-
CATSRDPGETQYF
TGTGCCACCAGCAGAGATCCGGGGGAGACCCAGTACTTC
>-|TRBV29-1|TRBJ1-2|13|TRBD1
CSVDDRGGSGYTF
TGCAGCGTTGACGACAGGGGGGGGTCTGGCTACACCTTC
>-|TRBV19|TRBJ2-2|13|-
CASSNSGVGELFF
TGTGCCAGTAGTAACTCAGGGGTCGGGGAGCTGTTTTTT